This TCR beta chain was retrieved from a study of control samples from healthy donors and cancer patients. TCRdb's copy holds only in-frame clones and misses some; the assay was immunoSEQ multiplex PCR. The sample has approximately 170,000 clones, 92% seen once; the top ten hold less than 0.75%. Germline CDR1 and CDR2: MNHEY and SVGAGI. V lost 4 bases and J lost 6, with 19 bases in between. This CDR3 is 16 amino acids long. Source material: blood. This chain uses TRBV6-5 with TRBJ2-1, with a possible D match to TRBD2 (7 bases). The receptor was derived from a woman aged 30 to 39 in good health. The CDR3 sequence: CASSLGTNGGVNEQFF. In nucleotides, the CDR3 is TGTGCCAGCAGTTTGGGGACAAATGGGGGGGTCAATGAGCAGTTCTTC.